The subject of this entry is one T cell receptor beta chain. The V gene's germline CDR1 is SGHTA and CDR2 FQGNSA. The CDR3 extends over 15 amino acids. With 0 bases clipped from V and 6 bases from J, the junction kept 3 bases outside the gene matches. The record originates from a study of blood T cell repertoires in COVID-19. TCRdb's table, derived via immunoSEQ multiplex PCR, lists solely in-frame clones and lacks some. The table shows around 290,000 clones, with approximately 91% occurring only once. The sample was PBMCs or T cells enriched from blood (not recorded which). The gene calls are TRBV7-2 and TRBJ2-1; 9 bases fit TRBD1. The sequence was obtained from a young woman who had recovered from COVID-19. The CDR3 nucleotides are TGTGCCAGCAGCTTAGCCGGGACAGGGTTCAATGAGCAGTTCTTC. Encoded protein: CASSLAGTGFNEQFF.